This T cell receptor (beta chain) was retrieved from a study of glioma-infiltrating T cells. Germline lookup yields CDR1 MNHEY and CDR2 SVGEGT. Trimming took off 5 bases at V and 0 bases at J, with 11 bases between the two ends. CDR3 size: 14 residues. This clonotype was found many times. Its specificity is not known. Study results and caveats: Gliomas, especially low-grade, showed above-expected tissue-blood divergence; non-neoplastic patients showed below. Tissue and blood shared very few CDR3 sequences.

Amplification of TCR alpha and beta CDR3 regions from RNA used iRepertoire nested multiplex PCR. Tissue mRNA or PBMC total RNA, about 90-450 ng, went into one-step reverse transcription and amplification. One entry per CDR3 protein, called by TCRdb with MiXCR from the multiplex PCR reads. The repertoire holds about 190,000 distinct CDR3 sequences, with approximately 30% as singletons. The specimen was glioma tissue, nonneoplastic brain tissue, or PBMCs (not recorded which). This TCR derives from a human donor with low-grade glioma or glioblastoma, undergoing nonglioma brain surgery, or in good health (not recorded which). This chain uses TRBV6-2 or TRBV6-3 with TRBJ2-7; D is perhaps TRBD1 (5 bases). This CDR3 reads CASSKDSNSYEQYF. The CDR3 nucleotides read TGTGCCAGCAGTAAAGACAGTAACTCCTACGAGCAGTACTTC.